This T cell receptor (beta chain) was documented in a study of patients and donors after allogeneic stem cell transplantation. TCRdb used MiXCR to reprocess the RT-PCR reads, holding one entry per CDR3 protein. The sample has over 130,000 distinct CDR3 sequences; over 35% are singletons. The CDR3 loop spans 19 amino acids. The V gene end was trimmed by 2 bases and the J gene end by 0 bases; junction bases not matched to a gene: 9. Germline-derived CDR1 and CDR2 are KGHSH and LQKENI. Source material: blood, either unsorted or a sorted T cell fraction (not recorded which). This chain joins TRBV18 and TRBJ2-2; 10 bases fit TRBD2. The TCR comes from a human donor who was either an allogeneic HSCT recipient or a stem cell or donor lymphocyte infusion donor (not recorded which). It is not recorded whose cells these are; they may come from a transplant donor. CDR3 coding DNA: TGTGCCAGCTCACCAAAGGGGCTAGCGGGGGCCGCGAACACCGGGGAGCTGTTTTTT. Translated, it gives CASSPKGLAGAANTGELFF.